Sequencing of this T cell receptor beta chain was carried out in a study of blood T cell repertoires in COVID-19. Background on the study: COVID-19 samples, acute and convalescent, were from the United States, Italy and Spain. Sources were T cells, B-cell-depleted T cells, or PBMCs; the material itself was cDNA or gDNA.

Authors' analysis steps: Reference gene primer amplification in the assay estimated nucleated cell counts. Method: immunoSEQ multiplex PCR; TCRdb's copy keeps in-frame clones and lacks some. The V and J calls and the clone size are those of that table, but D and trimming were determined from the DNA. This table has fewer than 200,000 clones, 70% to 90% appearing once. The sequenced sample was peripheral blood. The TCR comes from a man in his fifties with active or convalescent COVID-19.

The CDR3 spells CASSLTTGSSQPQHF. The CDR3 DNA reads TGTGCCAGCAGCTTGACAACAGGATCAAGCCAGCCCCAGCATTTT. This rearrangement joins TRBV11-2 to TRBJ1-5, with a weak D call TRBD1 (5 bases). The CDR3 contains 15 residues. Per the germline V gene, CDR1 is SGHAT and CDR2 is FQNNGV. V dropped 3 bases and J dropped 7 bases, with 16 bases sitting between them. Complete variable domain (other parts from reference TRBV11-2 and TRBJ1-5): EAGVAQSPRYKIIEKRQSVAFWCNPISGHATLYWYQQILGQGPKLLIQFQNNGVVDDSQLPKDRFSAERLKGVDSTLKIQPAKLEDSAVYLCASSLTTGSSQPQHFGDGTRLSIL.